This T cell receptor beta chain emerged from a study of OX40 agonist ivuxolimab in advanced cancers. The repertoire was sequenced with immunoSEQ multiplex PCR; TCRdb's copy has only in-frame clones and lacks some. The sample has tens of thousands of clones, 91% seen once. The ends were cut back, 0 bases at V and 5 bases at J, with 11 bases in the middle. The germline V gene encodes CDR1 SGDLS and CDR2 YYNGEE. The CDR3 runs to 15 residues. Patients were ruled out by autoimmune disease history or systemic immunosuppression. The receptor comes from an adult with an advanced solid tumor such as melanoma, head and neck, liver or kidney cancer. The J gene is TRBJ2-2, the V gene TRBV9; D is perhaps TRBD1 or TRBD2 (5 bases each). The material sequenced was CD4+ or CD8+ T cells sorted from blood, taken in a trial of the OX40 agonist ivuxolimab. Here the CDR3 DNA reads TGTGCCAGCAGCGTAGAGGGGAGAGAAACCGGGGAGCTGTTTTTT. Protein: CASSVEGRETGELFF.